Below, 17 T cell receptor beta chains from the same sample are listed, as sequenced in a study of T cells in narcolepsy (dated by TCRdb to 2017 to 2018). Library preparation employed the immunoSEQ multiplex PCR assay. TCRdb retrieved this table from immuneACCESS and kept in-frame rearrangements only. Not all clones are present; in checked studies, unresolved V genes account for under half, and no reason is known for the remainder. The sample table contains about 33,000 clones; only one count was recorded for around 90% of them. The ten largest clones take up around 1.2% of the sample. Sample: CD45RA- memory CD4+ T cells from PBMCs. What this sample's cell subset or site label stands for: memory T cells sorted ex vivo from peripheral blood. The receptors shown here come from a human donor with narcolepsy.

The V gene is TRBV5-4, the J gene TRBJ2-5, with TRBD2 matching over 11 bases. The CDR3 loop spans 17 amino acids. Germline V CDR1 and CDR2: SGHNT, YYREEE (reference sequence). Trimming removed 2 bases from V and 2 bases from J; junction bases left unmatched: 8. The CDR3 DNA reads as TGTGCCAGCAGCTTAGATCCTAGCGGGGGGTTACAAGAGACCCAGTACTTC. Translating it yields CASSLDPSGGLQETQYF.

The CDR3 loop is CASSPPGVATNEKLFF. For the CDR3, the DNA is TGTGCCAGCAGCCCTCCCGGGGTAGCAACTAATGAAAAACTGTTTTTT. V and J are TRBV11-3 and TRBJ1-4; no firm D call. V lost 5 bases to trimming and J lost 0 bases, with 13 bases between them. The CDR3 loop spans 16 amino acids. Germline lookup yields CDR1 SGHNT and CDR2 YENEEA.

CDR3 amino acids: CASSLGQGEYYGYTF. As DNA, the CDR3 is TGTGCCAGCAGCTTGGGTCAGGGAGAGTACTATGGCTACACCTTC. The chain carries TRBV5-4 and TRBJ1-2; maybe TRBD1 (5 bases). The V gene lost 0 bases and the J gene lost 3 bases, with 12 bases spanning the gap. Germline V lookup: CDR1 SGHNT, CDR2 YYREEE (reference sequence). This CDR3 spans 15 amino acids.

The rearrangement links TRBV10-2 to TRBJ2-1, with 10 bases identical to TRBD2. CDR1 and CDR2 from the germline V gene are WSHSY and SAAADI. The CDR3 is 13 amino acids. V was clipped by 0 bases and J by 15 bases; unmatched bases: 5. The CDR3 loop is CASSESLAGEWFF. CDR3 nucleotide sequence: TGCGCCAGCAGTGAGTCCCTAGCGGGGGAGTGGTTCTTC.

This sequence joins TRBV19 and TRBJ1-3, with D possibly matching TRBD1 (5 bases). V lost 3 bases and J lost 4, with 10 bases in between. Germline V gene lookup returns CDR1 LNHDA and CDR2 SQIVND (reference sequence). The CDR3 contains 14 residues. The CDR3 nucleotides are TGTGCCAGTAGTATCAGGGTGGCCGGAAACACCATATATTTT. Translation: CASSIRVAGNTIYF.

V is TRBV4-2 and J is TRBJ1-2; D possibly corresponds to TRBD1 (6 bases). The germline gives CDR1 LGHNA, CDR2 YNFKEQ. Trimming stripped 1 base from V and 4 bases from J, with 10 bases between. The CDR3 is 14 amino acids. CDR3 region: CASSQVGAGYGYTF. Here the CDR3 DNA reads TGTGCCAGCAGCCAAGTGGGGGCTGGCTATGGCTACACCTTC.

The CDR3 nucleotides are TGTGCCAGCAGTCCACCGGACGGTCTCTACGAGCAGTACTTC. Protein product: CASSPPDGLYEQYF. J is TRBJ2-7 and V is TRBV28; D is uncertain. The germline CDR1 and CDR2 sequences are MDHEN and SYDVKM. This CDR3 is built from 14 residues. The ends were cut back, 5 bases at V and 3 bases at J, with 14 bases in the middle.

V is TRBV4-2 and J is TRBJ2-2, with 7 nucleotides matching TRBD1. Germline CDR1 reads LGHNA; CDR2 reads YNFKEQ. The CDR3 totals 17 residues. The V segment lost 0 bases and the J segment 1 base; nucleotides outside the gene matches: 5. The CDR3 sequence is CASSQDIGGRNTGELFF. As DNA, the CDR3 is TGTGCCAGCAGCCAAGATATAGGGGGCCGGAACACCGGGGAGCTGTTTTTT.

CDR3 nucleotides: TGTGCCAGCAGTTTCAGGGAAGGGCAGTACTTC. This codes for CASSFREGQYF. The chain is built from TRBV2 and TRBJ2-7; a weak D match, TRBD1 (5 bases). CDR1 is SNHLY, CDR2 FYNNEI, per germline. The V and J ends lost 5 bases and 9 bases respectively, with 11 bases between them. The length of the CDR3 is 11 residues.

In the case of this clone: Within the sample, other DNA sequences also encode this same CDR3. J is TRBJ1-3 and V is TRBV19, with D perhaps TRBD1 (6 bases). V lost 6 bases to trimming and J lost 0 bases, with 12 bases between them. CDR3 size: 15 residues. Germline CDR1 and CDR2: LNHDA and SQIVND (reference sequence). Written as DNA, the CDR3 is TGTGCCAGTAGACTTGACAGGAGCTCTGGAAACACCATATATTTT. This codes for CASRLDRSSGNTIYF.

The chain uses TRBV2 and TRBJ1-5, with a possible D match to TRBD1 (6 bases). In germline, CDR1 is SNHLY, CDR2 FYNNEI. CDR3 length equals 14 residues. The V end was cut by 5 bases, the J end by 5 bases, with 13 bases between. As DNA, the CDR3 is TGTGCCAGCAGTTTAGACAGGACTTATCAGCCCCAGCATTTT. It translates to CASSLDRTYQPQHF.

The chain employs TRBV30 and TRBJ1-6; TRBD1 agrees at 10 bases. The CDR3 totals 14 residues. V was clipped by 4 bases and J by 7 bases; unmatched bases: 4. Germline lookup yields CDR1 GTSNPN and CDR2 SVGIG (reference sequence). The CDR3, as DNA: TGTGCCTGGACGGGGGGACAGGGGAATTCACCCCTCCACTTT. Translating gives CAWTGGQGNSPLHF.

V gene TRBV6-1 combines with J gene TRBJ2-7; 7 nucleotides agree with TRBD1. This CDR3 contains 15 residues. CDR1 and CDR2 (germline): MNHNS, SASEGT. The J segment lost 0 bases and the V segment lost 6 bases, leaving 8 bases of the junction unmatched. CDR3 residues: CASRNEAGGSYEQYF. CDR3 nucleotide sequence: TGTGCCAGCAGGAACGAGGCAGGGGGCTCCTACGAGCAGTACTTC.

This chain uses TRBV5-1 with TRBJ1-4, with TRBD1 matching over 8 bases. The germline gives CDR1 SGHRS, CDR2 YFSETQ. This CDR3 comprises 16 residues. V was clipped by 2 bases and J by 8 bases; unmatched bases: 11. The CDR3 DNA sequence: TGCGCCAGCAGCTTTGGTTCCGGACAGGGCTTCGAAAAACTGTTTTTT. Amino acids: CASSFGSGQGFEKLFF.

The genes are TRBV2 and TRBJ2-2, with D perhaps TRBD1 (5 bases). V was cut by 2 bases and J by 2 bases, with 12 bases left in between. The CDR3 has 16 residues. Per germline, CDR1 SNHLY and CDR2 FYNNEI. CDR3 region: CASSESEGVNTGELFF. The CDR3 coding sequence is TGTGCCAGCAGTGAATCGGAAGGGGTTAACACCGGGGAGCTGTTTTTT.

The chain combines TRBV6-6 with TRBJ2-3, with 11 bases fitting TRBD2. The germline V gene has CDR1 MNHNY and CDR2 SVGAGI (reference sequence). This CDR3 comprises 15 residues. Losses at the gene ends were 8 bases for V and 1 base for J; bases not matched to a gene: 5. The CDR3 DNA is TGTGCCAGCCTAAAACTAGCGGGGGGCACAGATACGCAGTATTTT. It codes for CASLKLAGGTDTQYF.

The rearrangement uses TRBV7-6 and TRBJ2-7, with no clear D. Germline V gene sequence: CDR1 SGHVS, CDR2 FNYEAQ. The V gene lost 5 bases and the J gene lost 3 bases, with 8 bases spanning the gap. This CDR3 comprises 12 residues. The CDR3 DNA is TGTGCCAGCAGCCAGCCTCACTACGAGCAGTACTTC. Translation gives CASSQPHYEQYF.